This entry concerns a single T cell receptor beta chain. Membership in each cohort depended on participant-reported clinical history. The CDR3 consists of 15 residues. The germline V gene encodes CDR1 MDHEN and CDR2 SYDVKM. The trim removed 6 bases at V and 9 bases at J, leaving 11 bases unmatched. This sample was taken from a study of blood T cell repertoires in COVID-19. Sequenced by immunoSEQ multiplex PCR; TCRdb stores in-frame clones only, minus some. The table lists about 370,000 clones, 80% to 90% of them singletons. The chain has TRBV28 and TRBJ2-1; 10 nucleotides match TRBD1. Material: PBMCs or T cells enriched from blood (not recorded which). The sequence was obtained from a man aged 18 to 29 who had recovered from COVID-19. The CDR3 loop reads CASSRPGTGVGEQFF. CDR3 sequence (DNA): TGTGCCAGCAGCCGTCCCGGGACAGGGGTGGGTGAGCAGTTCTTC.